A single sample gave rise to the 4 T cell receptor beta chains below, sequenced in a study of T cells in Graves' hyperthyroidism and ophthalmopathy. Researchers amplified the TCR beta CDR3 regions from RNA transcripts. An initial round of RT-PCR targeting the TCR CDR3 relied on the HTBI primer set. TCRdb independently ran MiXCR on the multiplex PCR reads; one entry per CDR3 protein. The data contain about 640,000 distinct CDR3 sequences, about 20% of them singletons. The sequenced sample was blood. The receptors shown here come from a man aged 25-40 years with Graves' ophthalmopathy.

The chain links TRBV29-1 to TRBJ2-1, with a possible D match to TRBD2 (5 bases). The CDR3 runs to 13 residues. Between the trimmed V and J ends, which lost 3 bases and 1 base, there was a span of 7 bases. Germline values: CDR1 SQVTM, CDR2 ANQGSEA. The CDR3 protein is CSVDSGSYNEQFF. The CDR3 region has the DNA TGCAGCGTTGATTCGGGATCCTACAATGAGCAGTTCTTC.

As to this clonotype: This CDR3 is missing its conserved last phenylalanine or tryptophan, likely due to a read error. The J gene is TRBJ2-7, the V gene TRBV6-2 or TRBV6-3, with D perhaps given as TRBD1 or TRBD2 (5 bases each). The CDR3 length is 15 residues. Germline CDR1 and CDR2: MNHEY and SVGEGT. V was clipped by 5 bases and J by 5 bases, with 19 bases between them. The CDR3 bases are TGTGCCAGCAGTCGCCATGGGGACCGAGTGGACGAGCAGTACCTC. It specifies CASSRHGDRVDEQYL.

This chain uses TRBV4-1 with TRBJ1-5; D call uncertain. CDR3 size: 14 residues. Trimming left V 5 bases short and J 5 bases short, with 13 bases between. The germline gives CDR1 MGHRA, CDR2 YSYEKL. The CDR3 DNA sequence: TGCGCCAGCAGCTTAAGGGATACGGATCAGCCCCAGCATTTT. Its protein product is CASSLRDTDQPQHF.

The chain recombines TRBV11-2 with TRBJ2-3; D remains unclear. Germline-derived CDR1 and CDR2 are SGHAT and FQNNGV. V lost 1 base to trimming and J lost 2 bases, with 7 bases between them. CDR3 length: 14 amino acids. The CDR3 sequence: CASSLADHTDTQYF. The CDR3 bases are TGTGCCAGCAGCTTAGCGGACCACACAGATACGCAGTATTTT.